One sample yielded the 17 T cell receptor beta chains listed below, sequenced in a study of T cell responses to AZD1222 COVID-19 vaccine. The table came from immunoSEQ multiplex PCR; TCRdb's copy has only in-frame clones and leaves some out. This table has 150,000 or so clones, 70% to 90% appearing once. The sequences come from peripheral blood, collected after recovery from COVID-19. The receptors shown here come from an adult who had recovered from COVID-19.

The chain links TRBV27 to TRBJ2-7, with D maybe TRBD2 (5 bases). The CDR3 length is 15 residues. V dropped 6 bases and J dropped 1 base, with 16 bases sitting between them. Germline loops: CDR1 MNHEY, CDR2 SMNVEV (reference sequence). CDR3 sequence: CASSELGGSSYEQYF. As DNA, the CDR3 is TGTGCCAGCAGCGAACTGGGCGGGTCGTCCTACGAGCAGTACTTC.

The genes are TRBV7-9 and TRBJ1-1, with unresolved D. Between the trimmed V and J ends, which lost 5 bases and 1 base, there was a span of 8 bases. This CDR3 is 13 amino acids long. Germline CDR1 is SEHNR and CDR2 is FQNEAQ (reference sequence). This CDR3 is CASSRSGNTEAFF. The CDR3 DNA sequence: TGTGCCAGCAGCCGTTCGGGGAACACTGAAGCTTTCTTT.

This sequence joins TRBV6-5 and TRBJ2-1, with D tentatively TRBD1 or TRBD2 (6 bases each). CDR3 size: 15 residues. The germline V gene has CDR1 MNHEY and CDR2 SVGAGI. Trimming removed 6 bases at V and 0 bases at J, with 12 bases between. Here the CDR3 DNA reads TGTGCCAGCAGGCAACAGGGAGGCTCCTACAATGAGCAGTTCTTC. Translating it yields CASRQQGGSYNEQFF.

This clone was counted between two and nine times. This sequence joins TRBV15 and TRBJ1-1; 7 nucleotides match TRBD1. The V and J ends lost 0 bases and 5 bases, in that order; junction bases with no gene match: 6. Germline V CDR1 and CDR2: LNHNV, YYDKDF (reference sequence). This CDR3 has 15 residues. Written as DNA, the CDR3 is TGTGCCACCAGCAGAGACAGGGGGAGAACGACTGAAGCTTTCTTT. This encodes CATSRDRGRTTEAFF.

This chain joins TRBV19 and TRBJ2-1; 13 nucleotides agree with TRBD2. This CDR3 contains 15 residues. CDR1 is LNHDA, CDR2 SQIVND, per germline (reference sequence). V lost 3 bases, J lost 8 bases, and 4 bases stayed unmatched. In DNA, the CDR3 is TGTGCCAGTAGTATCGGACTAGCGGGGGCGTATGAGCAGTTCTTC. It specifies CASSIGLAGAYEQFF.

The chain combines TRBV9 with TRBJ2-3, with D possibly matching TRBD2 (7 bases). CDR1 is SGDLS, CDR2 YYNGEE, per germline. Trimming took off 1 base at V and 2 bases at J, with 11 bases between the two ends. CDR3 size: 15 residues. The CDR3 is CASSVNGGPTDTQYF. The CDR3 DNA reads TGTGCCAGCAGCGTAAACGGGGGGCCCACAGATACGCAGTATTTT. Supplemented by reference TRBV9 and TRBJ2-3, the full variable domain reads DSGVTQTPKHLITATGQRVTLRCSPRSGDLSVYWYQQSLDQGLQFLIQYYNGEERAKGNILERFSAQQFPDLHSELNLSSLELGDSALYFCASSVNGGPTDTQYFGPGTRLTVL.

The chain links TRBV9 to TRBJ2-3; no clear D. Trimming cost V 3 bases and J 2 bases, with 16 bases left between them. This CDR3 region has 16 residues. Germline lookup yields CDR1 SGDLS and CDR2 YYNGEE. This chain's CDR3 is CASSAPQGSHTDTQYF. For the CDR3, the DNA is TGTGCCAGCAGCGCCCCGCAAGGGTCCCACACAGATACGCAGTATTTT.

In this sample, this clone turned up once. The chain combines TRBV11-2 with TRBJ2-7; 12 nucleotides align to TRBD2. The CDR3 totals 15 residues. V shed 5 bases and J 3 bases; nucleotides not matched to a gene: 5. Germline V lookup: CDR1 SGHAT, CDR2 FQNNGV. CDR3 sequence (DNA): TGTGCCAGCAGCCCTATGGGACTAGCGGGCTACGAGCAGTACTTC. Its protein product is CASSPMGLAGYEQYF.

This clone was observed a single time. The chain joins TRBV7-2 to TRBJ2-7; 7 bases agree with TRBD1. The CDR3 consists of 15 residues. V shed 1 base, J shed 2 bases, and the junction held 5 bases outside the gene matches. Germline V gives CDR1 SGHTA, CDR2 FQGNSA. The CDR3: CASSLVGQIAYEQYF. The CDR3 DNA reads TGTGCCAGCAGCTTAGTGGGACAGATAGCCTACGAGCAGTACTTC.

The chain couples TRBV6-5 to TRBJ1-2, with TRBD1 matching 9 bases. Germline loops: CDR1 MNHEY, CDR2 SVGAGI. V was pared by 6 bases and J by 6 bases, with 5 bases of the junction left unmatched. The CDR3 consists of 13 residues. The CDR3 here is CASRRTGENGYTF. As DNA, the CDR3 is TGTGCCAGCAGGAGGACAGGGGAAAATGGCTACACCTTC.

The chain links TRBV12-3 or TRBV12-4 to TRBJ2-1, with D perhaps given as TRBD1 or TRBD2 (6 bases each). The CDR3 is 12 residues long. V dropped 5 bases and J dropped 15 bases, with 17 bases sitting between them. This CDR3 reads CASSHDGGYGFF. DNA for the CDR3: TGTGCCAGCAGTCACGACGGGGGCTACGGGTTCTTC.

The chain combines TRBV20-1 with TRBJ2-7; D unclear. The V and J ends lost 3 bases and 0 bases respectively, with 12 bases between them. CDR3 length: 14 residues. Germline CDR1 is DFQATT and CDR2 is SNEGSKA (reference sequence). The CDR3 here is CSASSGMGSYEQYF. The CDR3 DNA sequence: TGCAGTGCTAGTTCCGGAATGGGCTCCTACGAGCAGTACTTC.

The table lists this clone with a count of one. The chain is built from TRBV24-1 and TRBJ2-3; possibly TRBD1 or TRBD2 for D (5 bases each). Trimming cost V 4 bases and J 0 bases, with 13 bases left between them. Germline V gene sequence: CDR1 KGHDR, CDR2 SFDVKD. CDR3 length: 16 residues. The CDR3 here is CATSDPGRTSTDTQYF. In DNA, the CDR3 is TGTGCCACCAGTGACCCGGGACGGACTAGCACAGATACGCAGTATTTT.

The V and J genes are TRBV6-2 or TRBV6-3 and TRBJ1-2; TRBD1 agrees at 7 bases. Trimming at V came to 3 bases and at J to 8 bases, leaving 12 bases not matched to a gene. Per the germline V gene, CDR1 is MNHEY and CDR2 is SVGEGT. The CDR3 sequence is 15 residues long. The CDR3 region has the DNA TGTGCCAGCAGTTATCGGGGGACAGCCCACCAAGGCTACACCTTC. Protein product: CASSYRGTAHQGYTF.

The chain joins TRBV3-1 (or the pseudogene TRBV3-2) to TRBJ2-4, with TRBD2 as a possible D gene (6 bases). This CDR3 is built from 13 residues. V lost 3 bases, J lost 8 bases, and 11 bases lay in between. CDR1 is LGHDT, CDR2 YNNKEL, per germline (reference sequence). CDR3 sequence reads: CASSQFREDIQYF. CDR3 DNA sequence: TGTGCCAGCAGCCAGTTCAGGGAGGACATTCAGTACTTC.

V gene TRBV18 combines with J gene TRBJ2-2, with no clear D. Germline-derived CDR1 and CDR2 are KGHSH and LQKENI. Trimming shortened V by 6 bases and J by 4 bases, and 15 bases separated the two germline ends. The CDR3 is made up of 15 amino acids. The CDR3 here is CASSLDPAGTGELFF. CDR3 bases: TGTGCCAGCTCCCTCGATCCAGCCGGCACCGGGGAGCTGTTTTTT. The entire variable domain, with the rest obtained from reference TRBV18 and TRBJ2-2, is as follows: NAGVMQNPRHLVRRRGQEARLRCSPMKGHSHVYWYRQLPEEGLKFMVYLQKENIIDESGMPKERFSAEFPKEGPSILRIQQVVRGDSAAYFCASSLDPAGTGELFFGEGSRLTVL.

The chain recombines TRBV10-3 with TRBJ2-7, with 8 nucleotides matching TRBD1. The V gene's germline CDR1 is ENHRY and CDR2 SYGVKD. The J segment lost 5 bases and the V segment lost 4 bases, leaving 7 bases of the junction unmatched. The CDR3 has 14 amino acids. DNA for the CDR3: TGTGCCATCAGTGTACTCGGACAGGGCAACGAGCAGTACTTC. As protein: CAISVLGQGNEQYF.